The T cell receptor (beta chain) under discussion was sequenced for a study of post-analysis software for immune sequencing data. V lost 4 bases to trimming and J lost 3 bases, with 7 bases between them. In germline, CDR1 is DFQATT, CDR2 SNEGSKA (reference sequence). This CDR3 is built from 11 residues. At least ten counts were recorded for this clonotype. Its cognate antigen is unknown. Whole-study findings and limits: Patients used about five TRBV segments, including TRBV5-6, TRBV5-1 and TRBV20-1, more often than controls.

cDNA libraries for TCR beta contained unique molecular identifiers. TCRdb ran MiXCR on the PCR reads and lists one entry per CDR3 protein. The sample has about 770,000 distinct CDR3 sequences, 46% seen once. This clonotype originated in a girl aged 5-17 years with multiple sclerosis. The sequenced material came from blood. The J gene is TRBJ2-7, the V gene TRBV20-1; no reliable D call. In nucleotides, the CDR3 is TGCAGTGCTAAAGGGATCTACGAGCAGTACTTC. Its translation: CSAKGIYEQYF.